The sequence of this TCR beta chain was determined in a study of shared clonotypes between healthy human individuals (dated by TCRdb to 2019 to 2021). General notes on the study: A couple of women and a few men aged 18 to 49 years were included in the cohort. For each donor, CD4 naive and CD4 memory were each given three plates, CD8 naive was given two plates, and CD8 memory was given one plate. To increase sequencing depth and limit assay-specific biases, TCR repertoire library preparation and sequencing were carried out by different laboratories using diverse techniques. The study deeply sequenced blood TCR repertoires of about 5 healthy adults to estimate repertoire size and the extent of clonotype sharing between individuals. Each donor's leukapheresis produced roughly between roughly 0.85 and 9.5 billion PBMCs. What the study reported, not specific to this receptor: The genetic and exposure-history diversity represented was limited by the small number of donors. Naive subsets generally had larger estimated clonotype richness than memory subsets did. Incomplete sequencing was indicated by rarefaction of sorted-subset datasets, despite the large sequencing depth. Pairwise subsampling indicated that sequencing depth was expected to affect the degree of clonotype sharing among donors. Only blood was sampled, and tissue TCR repertoires likely differ from those in blood. Clonotypes shared by all four sorted-subset donors showed higher generation probabilities than non-shared clonotypes. Across a few donors, approximately 4.6% of naive CD4, around 3.5% of naive CD8, about 2.3% of memory CD4, and about 0.4% of memory CD8 clonotypes were shared.

The donors were healthy, HIV-negative adults who had no recently reported acute infections or vaccinations. Every donor was a Caucasian adult residing in Nashville, Tennessee, USA. Magnetic negative selection was used to enrich CD4+ T cells, after which naive cells were positively selected on CD45RA and the negative fraction became the memory subset. Blood was collected by leukapheresis, and PBMCs were isolated by Ficoll-Histopaque density gradient centrifugation and then cryopreserved in liquid nitrogen vapor phase. Analytical flow cytometry was used to check the purity and quantity of every magnetically sorted T cell population. Genomic DNA was isolated from each sorted fraction and quantified by UV absorbance on a Nanodrop 2000c. The cysteine opens and the phenylalanine closes a CDR3 of 14 amino acids. The retained sequence is limited to the CDR3, 42 bases, with the frame set at the first base. Germline trimming amounts to 3 bases on V and 3 bases on J, with 4 as the count of junction bases outside the gene matches. Reading the germline V gene (reference sequence) gives CDR1 GTSNPN and CDR2 SVGIG.

With respect to this clone: No cognate antigen has been identified for it. No much larger clonotype is one base removed from it; base qualities were not supplied.

Using the deep immunoSEQ assay, TCR CDR3 regions were amplified from genomic DNA by multiplex PCR. Extracted genomic DNA from each cell subset was distributed evenly across all wells of several immunoSEQ 96-well plates, and each plate was treated as a replicate. For sorted subsets, roughly 190 ng of genomic DNA, equivalent to roughly 30,000 T cell genomes, went into each replicate PCR. Purified libraries were measured with a Qubit 3.0 fluorometer, size-checked on a Bioanalyzer 2100, and measured again with the KAPA Library Quantification kit. Every immunoSEQ 96-well plate was sequenced on a dedicated single-read 150-cycle Illumina NextSeq 550 flow cell. As for the original processing: Because only junctional sequences without quality scores were contained in the immunoSEQ output, filtering matching that applied to full-length reads could not be performed. Sequences were annotated with PyIR, a Python wrapper for IgBLAST v1.9, using IMGT germline references to assign V/J genes and CDR3. Reads were filtered out if the reads had weak V/J assignments (E-value above 1e-6), no CDR3, stop codons, out-of-frame junctions, or ambiguous translated residues. A V3J clonotype was defined by an identical inferred V gene, J gene, and CDR3 amino acid sequence. To compute the percentage overlap between repertoires, the number of shared unique clonotypes was divided by the size of the smaller repertoire. Three approaches were used to assess repertoire richness: RTK rarefaction, the Chao1 estimator, and Recon v2.1 estimates of unobserved clonotypes. Generation probabilities were computed with OLGA for all TCRbeta clonotypes obtained by the gDNA method from several donors. TCRdb stores this immuneACCESS table with in-frame sequences only. Part of the clones is absent; in the studies checked, under half of the shortfall reflects unresolved V genes, and no reason is known for the rest. V, J and clone size reflect that table, while D and trimming were determined from the DNA. The table for this sample lists 2 million to 2.5 million clones; roughly 95% of them were counted only once. Of the sample, around 0.13% falls within the top ten clones.

This TCR was sampled from a young man in good health. The V and J segments used are TRBV30 and TRBJ2-2; TRBD1 lines up with 7 middle nucleotides. Sequencing was done on a sample of naive CD4+ T cells sorted from blood. The cell subset or site tag for this specimen amounts to: CD45RA+ positively selected. The encoded CDR3 is CAWRDQGDTGELFF. The bases are TGTGCCTGGAGGGACCAGGGGGACACCGGGGAGCTGTTTTTT.